This TCR beta chain was profiled in a study of cytomegalovirus exposure and HLA in healthy donors. Broader study findings: The classifier, whose performance was assessed in both the original and validation cohorts, reportedly diagnosed cytomegalovirus status with high specificity and sensitivity. Confirmation was obtained in vitro that a few CMV-associated chains are specific for CMV antigens. Researchers catalogued 150 or so TCR beta chains as cytomegalovirus-associated. Usually a TCR sequence was rare, but some public TCRs were found in many donors.

The V gene lost 9 bases and the J gene lost 4 bases, with 15 bases spanning the gap. Germline V gives CDR1 SNHLY, CDR2 FYNNEI. There are 13 residues in the CDR3. Sequencing used immunoSEQ multiplex PCR; TCRdb keeps in-frame clones, though not all of them. The table includes tens of thousands of clones, approximately 93% detected once. As concerns this clone: No antigen is known for it.

The sample comprised PBMCs. The rearrangement uses TRBV2 and TRBJ1-2; a possible D gene is TRBD1 (5 bases). The TCR was taken from a woman in her twenties or thirties in good health and CMV-seronegative. The CDR3 reads CARRKPGGYGYTF. The CDR3 DNA sequence: TGTGCCAGAAGAAAACCCGGGGGCTATGGCTACACCTTC.